This record covers a single T cell receptor beta chain. Its antigen is unidentified. An immunoSEQ assay, version v3.0, was performed at survey level. Using immunoSEQ multiplex PCR, the repertoire was profiled, and TCRdb retains in-frame clones only, with some absent. The sample holds some 48,000 clones, approximately 79% seen once. This sample was taken from a study of long-term antiretroviral therapy in people with HIV. Whole-study results and caveats: There were no data on ART adherence, viral resistance or therapy changes, a gap that limits inferences about post-ART repertoire changes.

The CDR3 is 17 amino acids. The sequence was obtained from a woman younger than 30 with HIV. Sequencing used unsorted PBMCs, obtained 0.8 years after starting antiretroviral therapy. V is TRBV21-1 and J is TRBJ2-7; the D call in the table, TRBD1, was not verified against the DNA. TRBV21-1 is a documented pseudogene. CDR3 protein: CASSPGDRGEKLHEQYF. CDR3 in DNA: TGTGCCAGCAGCCCAGGGGACAGGGGCGAGAAACTTCACGAGCAGTACTTC.